Each of the 30 T cell receptor beta chains below was sequenced from the same sample in a study of OX40 agonist ivuxolimab in advanced cancers. Generated by immunoSEQ multiplex PCR, the TCRdb table keeps only in-frame clones and is missing some. The sample carries about 110,000 clones, around 93% recorded once. The sample consisted of CD4+ or CD8+ T cells sorted from blood, taken in a trial of the OX40 agonist ivuxolimab. Receptor source: an adult with an advanced solid tumor such as melanoma, head and neck, liver or kidney cancer.

The chain uses TRBV7-9 and TRBJ1-1, with D perhaps TRBD1 (6 bases). CDR3 size: 14 residues. Deletions cut 3 bases from V and 0 bases from J, with 8 bases between. CDR1 and CDR2 (germline): SEHNR, FQNEAQ (reference sequence). This CDR3 is CASSFWGLNTEAFF. The CDR3 nucleotides are TGTGCCAGCAGCTTTTGGGGGCTGAACACTGAAGCTTTCTTT.

This chain connects TRBV30 to TRBJ2-7, with a tentative D call TRBD2 (6 bases). The CDR3 covers 13 residues. The ends were cut back, 1 base at V and 7 bases at J, with 14 bases in the middle. Germline V gives CDR1 GTSNPN, CDR2 SVGIG (reference sequence). As DNA, the CDR3 is TGTGCCTGGAGTGAGACTAGTAGGCGGGAGCAGTACTTC. Its translation is CAWSETSRREQYF.

V is TRBV7-3 and J is TRBJ2-6; the D is unclear. The CDR3 contains 15 residues. Deletions cut 5 bases from V and 0 bases from J, with 8 bases between. Germline V gene data show CDR1 as SGHTA and CDR2 as FQGTGA. The CDR3 loop is CASSADNSGANVLTF. The DNA of the CDR3 is TGTGCCAGCAGCGCCGACAACTCTGGGGCCAACGTCCTGACTTTC.

The gene calls are TRBV19 and TRBJ1-5, with 7 bases lining up with TRBD1. In germline, CDR1 is LNHDA, CDR2 SQIVND (reference sequence). The length of the CDR3 is 14 residues. The V gene end was trimmed by 5 bases and the J gene end by 2 bases; junction bases not matched to a gene: 3. The CDR3 reads CASSGQGGNQPQHF. DNA of the CDR3: TGTGCCAGTAGTGGGCAGGGGGGCAATCAGCCCCAGCATTTT.

This clone came up once. The chain joins TRBV6-1 to TRBJ2-3, with 8 bases matching TRBD2. CDR3 length: 13 amino acids. CDR1 MNHNS and CDR2 SASEGT come from the germline V gene. Losses at the gene ends were 7 bases for V and 4 bases for J; bases not matched to a gene: 4. The CDR3: CASTLAGADTQYF. Here the CDR3 DNA reads TGTGCCAGCACCCTAGCGGGCGCAGATACGCAGTATTTT.

This chain links TRBV6-5 with TRBJ1-3; D uncertain. Trimming left V 0 bases short and J 3 bases short, with 9 bases between. In germline, CDR1 is MNHEY, CDR2 SVGAGI. The CDR3 has 15 residues. For the CDR3, the DNA is TGTGCCAGCAGTTACTCCCCGACGGTTGGAAACACCATATATTTT. Its protein is CASSYSPTVGNTIYF.

The J gene is TRBJ2-5, the V gene TRBV6-4; perhaps TRBD1 as D (6 bases). The CDR3 spans 15 residues. Trimming removed 2 bases at V and 3 bases at J, with 13 bases between. Germline loops: CDR1 MRHNA, CDR2 SNTAGT. Here the CDR3 DNA reads TGTGCCAGCAGTGACCCGCGGACAGACAAAGAGACCCAGTACTTC. Translation: CASSDPRTDKETQYF.

CDR3 coding DNA: TGTGCCAGCAGCAGGGACGGAGAATCGGGGGAGCAGTACTTC. Its protein product is CASSRDGESGEQYF. This rearrangement joins TRBV11-2 to TRBJ2-7; D may be TRBD1 or TRBD2 (5 bases each). The V gene's germline CDR1 is SGHAT and CDR2 FQNNGV. The CDR3 is 14 residues long. V dropped 5 bases and J dropped 7 bases, with 18 bases sitting between them.

V and J are TRBV18 and TRBJ1-5; 8 bases are shared with TRBD1. The ends lost 3 bases at V and 0 bases at J; junction bases unmatched: 7. The CDR3 runs 17 residues. The V gene's germline CDR1 is KGHSH and CDR2 LQKENI. Written as DNA, the CDR3 is TGTGCCAGCTCACCGGTCGGACAGGGCTATAGCAATCAGCCCCAGCATTTT. Its translation is CASSPVGQGYSNQPQHF.

The V call is TRBV30, the J call TRBJ2-2; D is unresolved. The CDR3 is made up of 14 amino acids. Germline CDR1 GTSNPN, CDR2 SVGIG (reference sequence). The ends were cut back, 4 bases at V and 6 bases at J, with 15 bases in the middle. For the CDR3, the DNA is TGTGCCTGGAAGGTGTCTGTGGGTCCCGGGGAGCTGTTTTTT. Translation gives CAWKVSVGPGELFF.

The V and J genes are TRBV2 and TRBJ2-7; D is perhaps TRBD1 or TRBD2 (5 bases each). The CDR3 has 13 amino acids. V was clipped by 3 bases and J by 9 bases, with 15 bases between them. Germline CDR1 reads SNHLY; CDR2 reads FYNNEI. CDR3 sequence (DNA): TGTGCCAGCAGTGACGAGCAGGGCGGAGGGCAGTACTTC. It is translated as CASSDEQGGGQYF.

This chain joins TRBV18 and TRBJ2-2; D may be TRBD1 (6 bases). This CDR3 comprises 16 residues. CDR1 is KGHSH and CDR2 is LQKENI in the germline V gene. Trimming removed 4 bases at V and 1 base at J, with 13 bases between. CDR3 bases: TGTGCCAGCTCACGGAACCCGGGACAGAACACCGGGGAGCTGTTTTTT. It encodes CASSRNPGQNTGELFF.

J is TRBJ2-2 and V is TRBV5-1; D is possibly TRBD1 (6 bases). The CDR3 spans 15 residues. Per germline, CDR1 SGHRS and CDR2 YFSETQ. The V and J ends lost 3 bases and 0 bases respectively, with 9 bases between them. This CDR3 reads CASSSAGANTGELFF. As DNA, the CDR3 is TGCGCCAGCAGCTCGGCAGGGGCGAACACCGGGGAGCTGTTTTTT.

The V and J genes are TRBV21-1 and TRBJ1-1. TRBV21-1 is assigned pseudogene status. This CDR3 spans 18 amino acids. The CDR3 nucleotides are TGTGCCAGCAGCAAAGAGCCGGGGGGCCACGGCCTGAACACTGAAGCTTTCTTT. Its translation is CASSKEPGGHGLNTEAFF.

The chain joins TRBV19 to TRBJ2-3, with D uncertain. The germline V and J ends were trimmed by 6 bases and 0 bases, with 16 bases remaining between them. The CDR3 sequence is 16 residues long. CDR1 LNHDA and CDR2 SQIVND come from the germline V gene (reference sequence). This CDR3 reads CASSTVKSTSTDTQYF. The CDR3 bases are TGTGCCAGTAGCACGGTAAAATCTACTAGCACAGATACGCAGTATTTT.

The J gene is TRBJ2-2, the V gene TRBV21-1; TRBD2 is the table's D call, not checked against the DNA. TRBV21-1 is a pseudogene locus. The CDR3 sequence is 17 residues long. The CDR3 is CASSKEEGPLNTGELFF. CDR3 nucleotides: TGTGCCAGCAGCAAAGAGGAGGGCCCTCTTAACACCGGGGAGCTGTTTTTT.

In this sample, this clone turned up once. The chain employs TRBV10-3 and TRBJ2-5; D may be TRBD1 (6 bases). CDR1 and CDR2 from the germline V gene are ENHRY and SYGVKD. Trimming removed 6 bases at V and 4 bases at J, with 6 bases between. The CDR3 is made up of 11 amino acids. The CDR3 nucleotides read TGTGCCATCAGGGACAGAGAGACCCAGTACTTC. Amino acids: CAIRDRETQYF.

The chain joins TRBV6-6 to TRBJ2-7, with D perhaps TRBD1 (6 bases). The germline gives CDR1 MNHNY, CDR2 SVGAGI (reference sequence). The length of the CDR3 is 13 residues. V lost 6 bases and J 5 bases, leaving 14 bases between the germline ends. DNA of the CDR3: TGTGCCAGCAGCCTACAGGGAGTAAACGAGCAGTACTTC. Its protein product is CASSLQGVNEQYF.

The chain uses TRBV11-3 and TRBJ2-7, with 12 bases lining up with TRBD2. The V gene end was trimmed by 1 base and the J gene end by 2 bases; junction bases not matched to a gene: 0. There are 15 residues in the CDR3. The germline V gene encodes CDR1 SGHNT and CDR2 YENEEA. The CDR3 DNA follows: TGTGCCAGCAGCTTAGGGACTAGCGGGACCTACGAGCAGTACTTC. Protein product: CASSLGTSGTYEQYF.

This clone was counted a few times. Here the CDR3 DNA reads TGTGCCAGCGGGGAATGGGGGGGCGGAGAGACCCAGTACTTC. Protein: CASGEWGGGETQYF. The J gene is TRBJ2-5, the V gene TRBV2; a possible D gene is TRBD2 (7 bases). CDR1 and CDR2 from the germline V gene are SNHLY and FYNNEI. The V gene lost 8 bases and the J gene lost 4 bases, with 17 bases spanning the gap. The CDR3 runs to 14 residues. Together with reference TRBV2 and TRBJ2-5, the CDR3 gives the full variable domain: EPEVTQTPSHQVTQMGQEVILRCVPISNHLYFYWYRQILGQKVEFLVSFYNNEISEKSEIFDDQFSVERPDGSNFTLKIRSTKLEDSAMYFCASGEWGGGETQYFGPGTRLLVL.

V is TRBV5-6 and J is TRBJ1-1, with D perhaps TRBD1 (5 bases). The CDR3 length is 13 residues. Germline CDR1 and CDR2: SGHDT and YYEEEE. Trimming pared 4 bases from V and 11 bases from J, leaving 18 bases between. CDR3 DNA sequence: TGTGCCAGCAGCCCAGATAGAAGGGGTTCCGCTTTCTTT. Its translation is CASSPDRRGSAFF. The whole variable domain, remainder taken from reference TRBV5-6 and TRBJ1-1, is DAGVTQSPTHLIKTRGQQVTLRCSPKSGHDTVSWYQQALGQGPQFIFQYYEEEERQRGNFPDRFSGHQFPNYSSELNVNALLLGDSALYLCASSPDRRGSAFFGQGTRLTVV.

The chain recombines TRBV14 with TRBJ2-1, with 7 bases matching TRBD1. CDR1 is SGHDN and CDR2 is FVKESK in the germline V gene. V shed 4 bases and J 12 bases; nucleotides not matched to a gene: 12. The CDR3 is 14 amino acids. CDR3 DNA: TGTGCCAGCAGCCCATCAGACAGGGCAACAGGGCAGTTCTTC. Amino acids: CASSPSDRATGQFF.

V gene TRBV15 combines with J gene TRBJ2-1; D perhaps matches TRBD1 (7 bases). Germline CDR1 reads LNHNV; CDR2 reads YYDKDF (reference sequence). This CDR3 comprises 15 residues. V was clipped by 0 bases and J by 8 bases, with 14 bases between them. CDR3 sequence (DNA): TGTGCCACCAGCAGAGAGGAGGGGGCAGCTCATGAGCAGTTCTTC. Encoded protein: CATSREEGAAHEQFF.

The CDR3 reads CASSSGYEQYF. CDR3 in DNA: TGCGCCAGCAGCAGCGGGTACGAGCAGTACTTC. V gene TRBV10-1 combines with J gene TRBJ2-7; the D gene is possibly TRBD2 (6 bases). CDR3 length: 11 residues. The V gene lost 6 bases and the J gene lost 4 bases, with 7 bases spanning the gap. Per germline, CDR1 WNHNN and CDR2 SYGVQD (reference sequence).

The chain links TRBV6-6 to TRBJ1-2; D gene unclear. V gave up 2 bases and J gave up 1 base, with 8 bases separating them. The CDR3 covers 14 residues. The germline V gene has CDR1 MNHNY and CDR2 SVGAGI (reference sequence). DNA of the CDR3: TGTGCCAGCAGTTACGAGGCAAATAACTATGGCTACACCTTC. Its protein is CASSYEANNYGYTF.

The genes are TRBV10-3 and TRBJ1-2; tentative D call: TRBD1 (5 bases). Germline CDR1 ENHRY, CDR2 SYGVKD. V lost 10 bases, J lost 5 bases, and 14 bases lay in between. This CDR3 contains 12 residues. The CDR3 loop reads CATGGGAYGYTF. The CDR3 DNA follows: TGTGCCACGGGAGGAGGGGCGTATGGCTACACCTTC.

The V call is TRBV30, the J call TRBJ1-5, with a weak D call TRBD1 (5 bases). Germline CDR1 and CDR2: GTSNPN and SVGIG (reference sequence). The CDR3 is 13 amino acids. Deletions cut 1 base from V and 9 bases from J, with 13 bases between. CDR3 nucleotide sequence: TGTGCCTGGAGTGATTCAGGGTACGGGCCCCAGCATTTT. Its protein product is CAWSDSGYGPQHF.

The chain links TRBV28 to TRBJ2-3, with 10 nucleotides matching TRBD2. After removal of 7 bases from V and 6 bases from J, the junction contained 7 bases not matched to a gene. Germline V lookup: CDR1 MDHEN, CDR2 SYDVKM. The CDR3 is made up of 14 amino acids. CDR3 protein: CASISGGPKDTQYF. CDR3 coding DNA: TGTGCCAGCATTAGCGGGGGGCCCAAGGATACGCAGTATTTT. The complete variable domain, with remaining parts taken from reference TRBV28 and TRBJ2-3, reads DVKVTQSSRYLVKRTGEKVFLECVQDMDHENMFWYRQDPGLGLRLIYFSYDVKMKEKGDIPEGYSVSREKKERFSLILESASTNQTSMYLCASISGGPKDTQYFGPGTRLTVL.

The DNA of the CDR3 is TGCAGCGGCCGTGGGGATAACACTGAAGCTTTCTTT. Amino acids: CSGRGDNTEAFF. The chain has TRBV29-1 and TRBJ1-1; no clear D. The ends were cut back, 7 bases at V and 2 bases at J, with 11 bases in the middle. The CDR3 covers 12 residues. CDR1 and CDR2 from the germline V gene are SQVTM and ANQGSEA.

The chain uses TRBV19 and TRBJ2-1, with 8 bases that match TRBD2. V shed 3 bases and J 1 base; nucleotides not matched to a gene: 5. CDR3 length: 16 residues. Germline CDR1 reads LNHDA; CDR2 reads SQIVND (reference sequence). Written as DNA, the CDR3 is TGTGCCAGTAGTATCCAGGCGGGGGGATCCTACAATGAGCAGTTCTTC. Residues: CASSIQAGGSYNEQFF.